This record covers a single TCR beta chain. The data were obtained in a study of blood T cell repertoires in COVID-19. In the original analysis: The authors estimated nucleated cell counts from reference gene primer amplification. Clones were read by immunoSEQ multiplex PCR, and TCRdb kept only the in-frame ones, dropping some. V and J calls and clone size follow that table, whereas D and trimming were derived from the DNA. Of roughly 270,000 clones listed, approximately 82% are singletons. Participant age was roughly 18 to 95 years, and participants resided in about 25 US areas. Cohort assignment relied on participant-reported clinical history. Exposed participants came across a COVID-19 case within 2 weeks before study entry. V lost 2 bases, J lost 9 bases, and 11 bases lay in between. The CDR3 spans 14 residues. Per the germline V gene, CDR1 is LGHNA and CDR2 is YNFKEQ.

This sequence was found in a man between 40 and 49 years old who had been exposed to COVID-19. The material sequenced was PBMCs or T cells enriched from blood (not recorded which). This chain links TRBV4-2 with TRBJ1-6; the D gene is possibly TRBD1 (5 bases). CDR3: CASSQQGPGSPLHF. CDR3 coding DNA: TGTGCCAGCAGCCAACAGGGTCCAGGTTCACCCCTCCACTTT.